There are many counts of the clone carrying this T cell receptor (beta chain). Its antigen remains unidentified. CDR3 length: 17 amino acids. CDR1 and CDR2 from the germline V gene are SGHVS and FQNEAQ. The V and J ends lost 1 base and 3 bases, in that order; junction bases with no gene match: 9. This record belongs to a study of T cell repertoires in cytomegalovirus infection. Study-wide background: HLA-B-restricted CMV epitopes that are well studied were used alongside recently identified HLA-C-restricted ones.

Via MiXCR, TCRdb re-called the reads, giving one row per CDR3 protein. The data hold 700,000 to 900,000 distinct CDR3 sequences, with roughly 28% observed a single time. Study results and caveats: HLA-C-restricted, CMV-specific TCR beta clonotypes were dominant ex vivo.

The rearrangement joins TRBV7-8 to TRBJ1-3; 7 bases fit TRBD1. The sample was cultured CD8+ T cells from PBMCs, taken from culture after CMV antigen stimulation. The receptor was derived from a human donor in good health (CMV status not recorded). Some clones in this sample may be carry-over from other donors' samples. CDR3: CASSLETSTGFGNTIYF. The DNA for the CDR3 is TGTGCCAGCAGCTTAGAGACATCGACAGGGTTTGGAAACACCATATATTTT. The full variable domain, in which reference TRBV7-8 and TRBJ1-3 provide the parts outside the CDR3, is GAGVSQSPRYKVAKRGQDVALRCDPISGHVSLFWYQQALGQGPEFLTYFQNEAQLDKSGLPSDRFFAERPEGSVSTLKIQRTQQEDSAVYLCASSLETSTGFGNTIYFGEGSWLTVV.